One sample yielded the 21 T cell receptor beta chains listed below, sequenced in a study of Ad26.COV2.S vaccination and SARS-CoV-2 variants. This sample's treatment: about 20 received Ad26.COV2.S at low or high dose, single or two shots; 5 received placebo; per-sample allocation not given. Day 63 after the first injection of vaccine or placebo was the sampling time. Profiled with immunoSEQ multiplex PCR; TCRdb holds only in-frame clones, not every one. Here the sample spans around 300,000 clones, less than 90% being singletons. The sample was peripheral blood, taken in a trial of Ad26.COV2.S vaccine versus placebo. The receptors stem from a person between 18 and 65 years old who received the Ad26.COV2.S COVID-19 vaccine or a placebo.

The gene calls are TRBV18 and TRBJ2-5; 13 bases map to TRBD2. The CDR3 consists of 16 residues. From germline, CDR1 is KGHSH and CDR2 LQKENI. The trim removed 5 bases at V and 4 bases at J, leaving 7 bases unmatched. CDR3 sequence: CASSTTSGRASETQYF. The CDR3 nucleotides read TGTGCCAGCTCAACTACTAGCGGGAGGGCCTCAGAGACCCAGTACTTC.

The CDR3 region has the DNA TGTGCCAGCAGCCTGGACAGGGGGAATCGAAACACCATATATTTT. It is translated as CASSLDRGNRNTIYF. The genes are TRBV2 and TRBJ1-3, with 10 positions matching TRBD1. The CDR3 spans 15 residues. Germline CDR1 reads SNHLY; CDR2 reads FYNNEI. J gave up 5 bases and V 6 bases, and 7 bases lay outside the gene matches.

This chain links TRBV5-1 with TRBJ2-1; 10 positions match TRBD2. Germline lookup yields CDR1 SGHRS and CDR2 YFSETQ. The CDR3 runs to 15 residues. The junction had 8 bases not matched to a gene; V was cut back by 5 bases and J by 6 bases. The CDR3 nucleotides read TGCGCCAGCAGTTCCACCGGGACTAGCGTCAATGAGCAGTTCTTC. Translated: CASSSTGTSVNEQFF.

The gene calls are TRBV7-8 and TRBJ2-2; weak D call: TRBD2 (5 bases). V was trimmed by 1 base and J by 1 base, leaving 10 bases between them. Germline values: CDR1 SGHVS, CDR2 FQNEAQ. The CDR3 length is 16 residues. The CDR3 sequence is CASSLGGSVNTGELFF. CDR3 bases: TGTGCCAGCAGCTTAGGTGGTAGCGTGAACACCGGGGAGCTGTTTTTT.

This clone is a singleton in its sample. The chain uses TRBV30 and TRBJ2-7; 8 bases match TRBD2. V gave up 2 bases and J gave up 7 bases; unmatched junction bases: 7. Germline CDR1 is GTSNPN and CDR2 is SVGIG (reference sequence). CDR3 size: 13 residues. The CDR3 region has the DNA TGTGCCTGGAGTTTTAGCGGGACGGGTGAGCAGTACTTC. This gives the protein CAWSFSGTGEQYF. Full variable domain (outside the CDR3, taken from reference TRBV30 and TRBJ2-7): SQTIHQWPATLVQPVGSPLSLECTVEGTSNPNLYWYRQAAGRGLQLLFYSVGIGQISSEVPQNLSASRPQDRQFILSSKKLLLSDSGFYLCAWSFSGTGEQYFGPGTRLTVT.

The rearrangement uses TRBV3-1 (or the pseudogene TRBV3-2) and TRBJ2-7; 10 bases are shared with TRBD1. The germline V gene has CDR1 LGHDT and CDR2 YNNKEL (reference sequence). V was clipped by 2 bases and J by 2 bases; unmatched bases: 9. CDR3 size: 17 residues. The CDR3 reads CASSQKYGGTGAYEQYF. CDR3 coding DNA: TGTGCCAGCAGCCAAAAGTATGGTGGGACAGGGGCCTACGAGCAGTACTTC.

The chain carries TRBV21-1 and TRBJ2-5; the table's D call TRBD1 went unverified against the DNA. TRBV21-1 is annotated as a pseudogene. The CDR3 length is 16 residues. The CDR3 sequence: CASSKGAGQGCETQYF. The DNA of the CDR3 is TGTGCCAGCAGCAAAGGGGCGGGACAGGGGTGCGAGACCCAGTACTTC.

This clone turned up a few times. The chain is built from TRBV19 and TRBJ1-5; D is uncertain. The CDR3 runs to 15 residues. CDR1 and CDR2 (germline): LNHDA, SQIVND (reference sequence). Trimming pared 3 bases from V and 6 bases from J, leaving 15 bases between. The CDR3 protein is CASSIGTGMGQPQHF. In DNA, the CDR3 is TGTGCCAGTAGTATCGGAACGGGGATGGGTCAGCCCCAGCATTTT.

V usage is TRBV10-3 and J usage is TRBJ1-5; 10 positions match TRBD1. Germline values: CDR1 ENHRY, CDR2 SYGVKD. Losses at the gene ends were 7 bases for V and 4 bases for J; bases not matched to a gene: 4. This CDR3 contains 14 residues. CDR3 in amino acids: CAIKGQGWNQPQHF. The CDR3 nucleotides read TGTGCCATCAAGGGACAGGGGTGGAATCAGCCCCAGCATTTT.

The gene calls are TRBV4-3 and TRBJ2-1; D is unclear. Trimming cost V 0 bases and J 4 bases, with 7 bases left between them. This CDR3 has 14 residues. CDR1 and CDR2 from the germline V gene are LGHNA and YSLEER. The CDR3 region is CASSQEQKYNEQFF. As DNA, the CDR3 is TGCGCCAGCAGCCAAGAACAAAAATACAATGAGCAGTTCTTC.

The V gene is TRBV25-1, the J gene TRBJ1-6; perhaps TRBD1 as D (6 bases). CDR3 length: 17 amino acids. Trimming left V 2 bases short and J 4 bases short, with 15 bases between. Per germline, CDR1 MGHDK and CDR2 SYGVNS. The CDR3 bases are TGTGCCAGCAGTGAAGCCCAGGGGCGGGTATATAATTCACCCCTCCACTTT. It is translated as CASSEAQGRVYNSPLHF.

The V call is TRBV28, the J call TRBJ2-1, with 7 bases that match TRBD2. CDR1 MDHEN and CDR2 SYDVKM come from the germline V gene. The V segment lost 5 bases and the J segment 4 bases; nucleotides outside the gene matches: 11. The CDR3 is 16 amino acids. The DNA for the CDR3 is TGTGCCAGCAGTCCGCGGGGTAGCGGGCCTTACAATGAGCAGTTCTTC. Its translation: CASSPRGSGPYNEQFF.

The J gene is TRBJ1-4, the V gene TRBV19, with unresolved D. This CDR3 spans 12 amino acids. The V and J ends lost 5 bases and 8 bases respectively, with 9 bases between them. Germline-derived CDR1 and CDR2 are LNHDA and SQIVND (reference sequence). CDR3 DNA sequence: TGTGCCAGTAGTCGGAGGACCGAAAAACTGTTTTTT. It yields the protein CASSRRTEKLFF.

The chain is built from TRBV11-2 and TRBJ2-7, with D perhaps TRBD1 (6 bases). Trimming left V 5 bases short and J 5 bases short, with 22 bases between. CDR1 is SGHAT and CDR2 is FQNNGV in the germline V gene. This CDR3 has 16 amino acids. As DNA, the CDR3 is TGTGCCAGCAGCCCCTGGACTGGGCAGGGGAACCACGAGCAGTACTTC. As protein: CASSPWTGQGNHEQYF.

This clone was seen a single time. The chain links TRBV27 to TRBJ2-2; D is perhaps TRBD1 (6 bases). This CDR3 is built from 13 residues. Germline V gene sequence: CDR1 MNHEY, CDR2 SMNVEV (reference sequence). V was shortened by 8 bases and J by 4 bases, with 11 bases between the two germline ends. CDR3 coding DNA: TGTGCCAGCGGGGGCAGGGTCACCGGGGAGCTGTTTTTT. Its protein product is CASGGRVTGELFF.

This sequence joins TRBV6-2 or TRBV6-3 and TRBJ1-4; TRBD1 might be the D (5 bases). Germline values: CDR1 MNHEY, CDR2 SVGEGT. Trimming pared 4 bases from V and 8 bases from J, leaving 14 bases between. There are 14 residues in the CDR3. Written as DNA, the CDR3 is TGTGCCAGCAGTTCTCGACAGAATCCCGAAAAACTGTTTTTT. This encodes CASSSRQNPEKLFF.

The chain uses TRBV20-1 and TRBJ2-1, with D hard to call. Germline V gene sequence: CDR1 DFQATT, CDR2 SNEGSKA (reference sequence). There are 10 residues in the CDR3. The germline V and J ends were trimmed by 6 bases and 8 bases, with 8 bases remaining between them. CDR3 DNA sequence: TGCAGTGCCCAAAGGGATGAGCAGTTCTTC. The encoded protein is CSAQRDEQFF.

The chain couples TRBV19 to TRBJ2-7; 8 nucleotides match TRBD2. Germline V gives CDR1 LNHDA, CDR2 SQIVND (reference sequence). The CDR3 length is 16 residues. V was pared by 6 bases and J by 3 bases, with 13 bases of the junction left unmatched. CDR3 sequence: CASRRGIAGPFYEQYF. CDR3 DNA sequence: TGTGCCAGTAGAAGGGGGATAGCGGGGCCCTTCTACGAGCAGTACTTC.

The rearrangement uses TRBV6-2 or TRBV6-3 and TRBJ1-5, with D possibly being TRBD1 (5 bases). The V gene's germline CDR1 is MNHEY and CDR2 SVGEGT. V was trimmed by 4 bases and J by 7 bases, leaving 17 bases between them. This CDR3 has 15 amino acids. The CDR3 bases are TGTGCCAGCAGTTGGGACGCCGGGAGGAGCCAGCCCCAGCATTTT. Its translation: CASSWDAGRSQPQHF.

V and J are TRBV18 and TRBJ1-2; tentative D call: TRBD1 (5 bases). Germline V CDR1 and CDR2: KGHSH, LQKENI. The CDR3 extends over 15 amino acids. V was shortened by 3 bases and J by 6 bases, with 17 bases between the two germline ends. The CDR3 is CASSPPSQGRNGYTF. The CDR3 region has the DNA TGTGCCAGCTCACCCCCTTCGCAGGGCCGGAATGGCTACACCTTC.

The chain is built from TRBV28 and TRBJ1-2; 7 bases fit TRBD1. V was clipped by 4 bases and J by 1 base; unmatched bases: 18. This CDR3 has 19 amino acids. Germline values: CDR1 MDHEN, CDR2 SYDVKM. The CDR3 reads CASSSSYLRDSSNNYGYTF. The CDR3 region has the DNA TGTGCCAGCAGTTCGTCATACCTCCGGGACAGTTCTAATAACTATGGCTACACCTTC.